This TCR beta chain came from a study of blood T cell repertoires in COVID-19 (dated by TCRdb to between 2020 and 2021). Describing the broader study: The collaborator samples originated in the United States, Italy and Spain and spanned the acute and convalescent phases of COVID-19. The repertoires were released in a freely available public database meant as a resource for research on the immune response to SARS-CoV-2. Where available, HLA class I and class II types were taken from metadata supplied by the sample provider and were not determined by assay-based typing. Deeply sampled blood TCRbeta repertoires from subjects exposed to, actively infected with, or recovered from COVID-19 were included in the dataset. Sample metadata almost always included a de-identified subject ID, COVID-19 status, age in years and sex. The material from the prospective study consisted of cDNA or gDNA derived from T cells, B-cell-depleted T cells, or PBMCs. The samples were drawn from the first 160 participants of the ongoing ImmuneRACE study and from 1,200 or so subjects provided by 6 global collaborators.

Relative to germline, V is 0 bases shorter and J is 0 bases shorter, with 9 bases between their ends. The CDR3, cysteine through phenylalanine, is 16 amino acids long. Only CDR3 DNA is held: 48 bases, read in frame from base 1. Looking up the germline V gene (reference sequence) yields CDR1 LNHDA and CDR2 SQIVND. Participants in the prospective study were aged about 18 to 95 years, lived in over 20 United States geographic areas, and enrolled through a virtual design. To assign participants to cohorts, the prospective study relied on clinical history that participants themselves reported in a screening survey and a study questionnaire. Recovered participants in ImmuneRACE Cohort 3 were defined by two consecutive negative NP/OP PCR tests, clearance by a healthcare professional, or resolution of symptoms. In the prospective study, mobile phlebotomists collected whole blood, serum and a nasopharyngeal or oropharyngeal swab from each participant. Over a roughly 2-month period, participants in the prospective study had the option of providing additional blood draws and questionnaires. Before DNA extraction, prospective study blood samples were shipped either frozen or at room temperature.

TCRbeta CDR3 regions were amplified from genomic DNA by means of the immunoSEQ Assay, a bias-controlled multiplex PCR. Per the source publication's procedure: The number of nucleated cells in each sample was estimated by amplification of reference gene primers within the assay. Sequence reads were collapsed and filtered to measure the absolute abundance of every unique TCRbeta CDR3 rearrangement. Productive Simpson clonality was computed per sample as the square root of Simpson's diversity index over productive rearrangements. TCRdb's version of the immuneACCESS table is confined to in-frame rearrangements and falls short of the full clone set. An unresolved V gene accounts for under half of the shortfall where checked; the remainder is of unknown origin. V and J calls and clone size are those listed in that table; D and trimming were worked out from the DNA. Within this sample are some 150,000 clones, with 60% to 80% of them counted one time only. In total, the top ten clones hold 2.5% to 3% of the sample.

The full study reports these points: The amount of clinical and demographic metadata varied by source and participant and was provided uncurated.

To note about this clone: Its antigen is unknown. Base quality data are lacking; no much larger clone is found one base away.

The sample taken for sequencing was PBMCs or T cells enriched from blood (not recorded which). The source is a woman in her 50s who had recovered from COVID-19. This receptor chain uses TRBV19 and TRBJ2-1; perhaps TRBD2 is the D gene, with 5 bases matching. The DNA reads TGTGCCAGTAGTATAGAGCTAGCAAGCTCCTACAATGAGCAGTTCTTC. The resulting protein is CASSIELASSYNEQFF.